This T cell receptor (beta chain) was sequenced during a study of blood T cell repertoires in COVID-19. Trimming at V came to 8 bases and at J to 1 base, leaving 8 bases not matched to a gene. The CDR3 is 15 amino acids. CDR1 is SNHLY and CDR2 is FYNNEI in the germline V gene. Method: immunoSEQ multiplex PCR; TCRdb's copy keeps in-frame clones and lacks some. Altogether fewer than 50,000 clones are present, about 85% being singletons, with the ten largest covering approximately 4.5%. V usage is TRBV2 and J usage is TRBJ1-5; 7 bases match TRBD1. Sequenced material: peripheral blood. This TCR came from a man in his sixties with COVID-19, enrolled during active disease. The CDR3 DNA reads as TGTGCCAGCTCGCTTGAGGGGGCGAGCAATCAGCCCCAGCATTTT. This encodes CASSLEGASNQPQHF.